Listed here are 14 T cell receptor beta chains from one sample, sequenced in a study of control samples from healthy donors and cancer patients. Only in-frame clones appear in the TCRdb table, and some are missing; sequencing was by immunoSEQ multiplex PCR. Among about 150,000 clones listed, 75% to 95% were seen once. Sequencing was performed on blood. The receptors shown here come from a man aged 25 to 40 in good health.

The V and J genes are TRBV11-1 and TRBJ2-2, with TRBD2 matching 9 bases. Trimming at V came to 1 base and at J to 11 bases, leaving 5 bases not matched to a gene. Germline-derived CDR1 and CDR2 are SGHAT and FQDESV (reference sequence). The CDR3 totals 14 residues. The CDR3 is CASSLGVLAGELFF. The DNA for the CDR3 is TGTGCCAGCAGCTTAGGGGTTCTAGCGGGAGAGCTGTTTTTT.

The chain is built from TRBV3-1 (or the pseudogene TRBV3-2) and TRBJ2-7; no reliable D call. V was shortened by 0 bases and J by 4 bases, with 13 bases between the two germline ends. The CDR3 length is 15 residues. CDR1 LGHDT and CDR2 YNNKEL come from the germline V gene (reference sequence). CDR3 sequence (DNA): TGTGCCAGCAGCCAAGATACAAGGGCCCGTTACGAGCAGTACTTC. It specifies CASSQDTRARYEQYF.

The CDR3 loop is CASLQGNEQFF. CDR3 DNA: TGTGCCAGTCTACAGGGCAATGAGCAGTTCTTC. The chain uses TRBV6-6 and TRBJ2-1, with D possibly matching TRBD1 (6 bases). The CDR3 spans 11 residues. The germline V gene has CDR1 MNHNY and CDR2 SVGAGI (reference sequence). V was trimmed by 9 bases and J by 6 bases, leaving 9 bases between them.

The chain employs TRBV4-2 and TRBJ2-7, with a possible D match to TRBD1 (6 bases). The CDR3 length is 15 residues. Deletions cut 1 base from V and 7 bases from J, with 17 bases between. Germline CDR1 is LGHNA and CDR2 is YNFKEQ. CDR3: CASSQGGRGAREQYF. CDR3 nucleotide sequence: TGTGCCAGCAGCCAAGGTGGCAGGGGCGCTCGAGAGCAGTACTTC.

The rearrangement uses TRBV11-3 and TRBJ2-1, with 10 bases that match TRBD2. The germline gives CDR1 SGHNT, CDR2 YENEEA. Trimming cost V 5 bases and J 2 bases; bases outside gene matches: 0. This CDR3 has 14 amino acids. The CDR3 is CASSTSGTYNEQFF. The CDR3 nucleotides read TGTGCCAGCAGCACTAGCGGGACCTACAATGAGCAGTTCTTC.

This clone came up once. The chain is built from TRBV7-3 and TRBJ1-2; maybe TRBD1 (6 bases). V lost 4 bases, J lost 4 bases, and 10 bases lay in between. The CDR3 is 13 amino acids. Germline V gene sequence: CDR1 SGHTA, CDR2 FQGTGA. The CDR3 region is CASSSPDSYGYTF. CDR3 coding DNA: TGTGCCAGCAGCTCACCGGACAGCTATGGCTACACCTTC.

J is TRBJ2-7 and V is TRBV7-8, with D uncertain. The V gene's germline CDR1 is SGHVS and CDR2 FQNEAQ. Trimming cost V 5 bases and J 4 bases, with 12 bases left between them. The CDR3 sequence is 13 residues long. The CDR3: CASSPSPKYEQYF. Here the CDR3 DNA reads TGTGCCAGCAGCCCATCCCCAAAATACGAGCAGTACTTC.

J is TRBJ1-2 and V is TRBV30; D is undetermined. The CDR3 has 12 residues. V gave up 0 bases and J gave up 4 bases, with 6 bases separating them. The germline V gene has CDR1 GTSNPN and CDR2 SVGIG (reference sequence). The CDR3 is CAWSVPFYGYTF. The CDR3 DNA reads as TGTGCCTGGAGTGTTCCCTTCTATGGCTACACCTTC. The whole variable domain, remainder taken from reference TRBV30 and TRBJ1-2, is SQTIHQWPATLVQPVGSPLSLECTVEGTSNPNLYWYRQAAGRGLQLLFYSVGIGQISSEVPQNLSASRPQDRQFILSSKKLLLSDSGFYLCAWSVPFYGYTFGSGTRLTVV.

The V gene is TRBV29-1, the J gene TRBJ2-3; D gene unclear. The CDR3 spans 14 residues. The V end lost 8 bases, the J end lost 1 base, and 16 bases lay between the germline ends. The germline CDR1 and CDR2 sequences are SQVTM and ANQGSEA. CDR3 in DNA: TGCAGCTTGAGGCATAGGGATGGCACAGATACGCAGTATTTT. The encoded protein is CSLRHRDGTDTQYF.

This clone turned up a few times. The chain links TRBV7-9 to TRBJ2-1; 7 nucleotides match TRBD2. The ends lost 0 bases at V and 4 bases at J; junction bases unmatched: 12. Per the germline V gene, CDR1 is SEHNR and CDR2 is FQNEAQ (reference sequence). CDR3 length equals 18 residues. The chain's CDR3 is CASSLAPFSGARYNEQFF. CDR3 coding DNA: TGTGCCAGCAGCTTAGCCCCCTTCAGCGGGGCTCGTTACAATGAGCAGTTCTTC.

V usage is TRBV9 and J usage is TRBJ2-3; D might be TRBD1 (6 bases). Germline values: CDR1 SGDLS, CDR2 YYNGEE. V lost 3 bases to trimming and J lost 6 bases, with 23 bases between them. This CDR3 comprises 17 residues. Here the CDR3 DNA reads TGTGCCAGCAGCGCCACCCTGAGGGGCAGGGGTCCTGATACGCAGTATTTT. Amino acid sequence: CASSATLRGRGPDTQYF.

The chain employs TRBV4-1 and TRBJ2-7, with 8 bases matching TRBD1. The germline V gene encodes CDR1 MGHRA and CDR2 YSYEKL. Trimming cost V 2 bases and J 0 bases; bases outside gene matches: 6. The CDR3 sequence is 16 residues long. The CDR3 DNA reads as TGCGCCAGCAGCCAACCGTTGGACAGGGCCTCCTACGAGCAGTACTTC. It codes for CASSQPLDRASYEQYF.

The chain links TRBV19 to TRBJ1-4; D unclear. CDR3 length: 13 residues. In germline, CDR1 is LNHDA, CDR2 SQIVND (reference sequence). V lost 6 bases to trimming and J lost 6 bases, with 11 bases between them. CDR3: CASRAGIYEKLFF. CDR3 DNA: TGTGCCAGTAGGGCCGGGATCTATGAAAAACTGTTTTTT.

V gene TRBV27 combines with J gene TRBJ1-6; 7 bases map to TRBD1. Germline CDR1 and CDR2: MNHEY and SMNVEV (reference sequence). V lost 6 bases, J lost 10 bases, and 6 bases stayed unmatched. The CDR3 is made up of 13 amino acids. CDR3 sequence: CASRDRVVSPLHF. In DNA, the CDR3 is TGTGCCAGCAGAGACAGGGTTGTATCACCCCTCCACTTT.